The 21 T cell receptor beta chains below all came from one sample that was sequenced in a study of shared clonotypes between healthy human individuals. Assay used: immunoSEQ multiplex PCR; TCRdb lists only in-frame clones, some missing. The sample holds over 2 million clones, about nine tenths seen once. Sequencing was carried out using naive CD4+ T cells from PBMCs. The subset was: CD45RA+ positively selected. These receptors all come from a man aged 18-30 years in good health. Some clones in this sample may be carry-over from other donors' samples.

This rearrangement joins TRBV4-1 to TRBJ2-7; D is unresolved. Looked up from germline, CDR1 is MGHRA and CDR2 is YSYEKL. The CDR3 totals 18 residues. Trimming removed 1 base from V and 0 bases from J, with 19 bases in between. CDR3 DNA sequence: TGCGCCAGCAGCCAAGGAGTATGGGATAGTTTTAACTCCTACGAGCAGTACTTC. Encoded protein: CASSQGVWDSFNSYEQYF.

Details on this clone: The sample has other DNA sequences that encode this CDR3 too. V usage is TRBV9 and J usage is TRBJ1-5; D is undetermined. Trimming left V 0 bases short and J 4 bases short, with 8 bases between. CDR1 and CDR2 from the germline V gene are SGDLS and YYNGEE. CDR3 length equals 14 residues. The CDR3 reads CASSVGLGNQPQHF. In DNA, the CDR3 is TGTGCCAGCAGCGTAGGTTTGGGGAATCAGCCCCAGCATTTT.

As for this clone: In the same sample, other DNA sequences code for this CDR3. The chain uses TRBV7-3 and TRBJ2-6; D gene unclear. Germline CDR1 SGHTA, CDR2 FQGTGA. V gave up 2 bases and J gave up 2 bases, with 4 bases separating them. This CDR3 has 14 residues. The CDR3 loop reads CASSLGAGANVLTF. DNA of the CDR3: TGTGCCAGCAGCTTAGGGGCTGGGGCCAACGTCCTGACTTTC.

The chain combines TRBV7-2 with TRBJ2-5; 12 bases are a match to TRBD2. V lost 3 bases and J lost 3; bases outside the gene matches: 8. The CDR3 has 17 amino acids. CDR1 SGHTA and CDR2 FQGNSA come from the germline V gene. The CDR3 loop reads CASSFLAASGREETQYF. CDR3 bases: TGTGCCAGCAGCTTTCTGGCGGCTAGCGGGAGGGAAGAGACCCAGTACTTC.

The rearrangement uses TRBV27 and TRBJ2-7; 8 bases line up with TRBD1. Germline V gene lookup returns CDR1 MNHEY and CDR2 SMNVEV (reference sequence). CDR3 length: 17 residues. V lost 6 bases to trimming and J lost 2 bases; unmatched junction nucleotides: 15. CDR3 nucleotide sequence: TGTGCCAGCAGCCAGTATGCCAGGACAGGGCTTACCTACGAGCAGTACTTC. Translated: CASSQYARTGLTYEQYF.

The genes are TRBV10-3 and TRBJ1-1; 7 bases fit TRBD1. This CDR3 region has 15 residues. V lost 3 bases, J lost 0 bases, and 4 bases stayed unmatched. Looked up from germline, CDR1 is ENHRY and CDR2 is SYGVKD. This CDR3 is CAISDRDRLNTEAFF. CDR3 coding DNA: TGTGCCATCAGTGATCGGGACAGACTGAACACTGAAGCTTTCTTT.

CDR3 in amino acids: CASMWRGYTDEQYF. The CDR3, as DNA: TGTGCCAGCATGTGGCGGGGGTATACGGACGAGCAGTACTTC. The chain couples TRBV6-1 to TRBJ2-7; 7 bases are shared with TRBD2. Trimming removed 7 bases from V and 5 bases from J; junction bases left unmatched: 11. Germline V gives CDR1 MNHNS, CDR2 SASEGT. This CDR3 has 14 residues.

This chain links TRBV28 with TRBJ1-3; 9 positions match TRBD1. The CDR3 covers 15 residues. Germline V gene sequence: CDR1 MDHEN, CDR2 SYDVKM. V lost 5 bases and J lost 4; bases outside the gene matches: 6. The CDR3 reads CASSAPGTGGNTIYF. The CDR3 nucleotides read TGTGCCAGCAGTGCACCCGGGACAGGGGGAAACACCATATATTTT.

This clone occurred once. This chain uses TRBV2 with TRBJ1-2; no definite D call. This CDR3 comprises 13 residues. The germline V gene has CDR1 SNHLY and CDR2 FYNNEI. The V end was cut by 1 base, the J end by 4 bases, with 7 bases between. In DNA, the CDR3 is TGTGCCAGCAGTGAAGAGGGCAGCTATGGCTACACCTTC. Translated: CASSEEGSYGYTF.

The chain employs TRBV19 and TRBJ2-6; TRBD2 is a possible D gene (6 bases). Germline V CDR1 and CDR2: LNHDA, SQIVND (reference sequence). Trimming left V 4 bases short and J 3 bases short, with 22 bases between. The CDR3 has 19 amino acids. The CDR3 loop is CASSKRVTAAPGGANVLTF. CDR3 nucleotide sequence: TGTGCCAGTAGTAAGCGGGTGACAGCCGCCCCGGGTGGGGCCAACGTCCTGACTTTC.

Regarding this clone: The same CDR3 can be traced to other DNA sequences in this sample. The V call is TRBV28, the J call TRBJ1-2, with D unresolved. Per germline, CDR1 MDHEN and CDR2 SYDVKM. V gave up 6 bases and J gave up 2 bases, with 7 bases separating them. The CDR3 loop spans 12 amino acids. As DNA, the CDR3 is TGTGCCAGCAGGGACGGAAACTATGGCTACACCTTC. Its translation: CASRDGNYGYTF.

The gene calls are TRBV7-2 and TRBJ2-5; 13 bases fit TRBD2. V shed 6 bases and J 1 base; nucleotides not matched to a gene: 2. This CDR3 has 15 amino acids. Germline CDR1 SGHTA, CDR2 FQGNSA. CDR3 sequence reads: CASRRTSGSQETQYF. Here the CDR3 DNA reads TGTGCCAGCAGGCGGACTAGCGGGAGCCAAGAGACCCAGTACTTC.

The CDR3 sequence: CASSLAPTGITDTQYF. CDR3 in DNA: TGTGCCAGCAGTCTCGCCCCTACGGGGATCACAGATACGCAGTATTTT. The chain joins TRBV27 to TRBJ2-3, with a possible D match to TRBD2 (5 bases). This CDR3 contains 16 residues. CDR1 MNHEY and CDR2 SMNVEV come from the germline V gene (reference sequence). V lost 5 bases and J 2 bases, leaving 17 bases between the germline ends.

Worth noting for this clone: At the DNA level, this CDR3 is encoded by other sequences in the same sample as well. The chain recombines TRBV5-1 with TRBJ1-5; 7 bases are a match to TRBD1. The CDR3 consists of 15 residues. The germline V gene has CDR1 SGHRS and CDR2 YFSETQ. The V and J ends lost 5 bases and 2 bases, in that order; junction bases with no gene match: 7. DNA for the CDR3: TGCGCCAGCAGTCCCGGGACAGTAGGCAATCAGCCCCAGCATTTT. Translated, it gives CASSPGTVGNQPQHF.

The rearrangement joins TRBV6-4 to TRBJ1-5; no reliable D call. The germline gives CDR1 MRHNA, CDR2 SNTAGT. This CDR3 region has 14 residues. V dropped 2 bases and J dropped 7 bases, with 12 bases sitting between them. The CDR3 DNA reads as TGTGCCAGCAGTGACGGGTGGGGTAGCCAGCCCCAGCATTTT. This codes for CASSDGWGSQPQHF.

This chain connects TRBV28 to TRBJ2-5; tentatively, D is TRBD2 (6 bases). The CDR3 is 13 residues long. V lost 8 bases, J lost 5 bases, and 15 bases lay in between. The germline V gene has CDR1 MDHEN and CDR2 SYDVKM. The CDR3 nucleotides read TGTGCCAGCCCTAGTCCTCGGGAGGAGACCCAGTACTTC. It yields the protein CASPSPREETQYF.

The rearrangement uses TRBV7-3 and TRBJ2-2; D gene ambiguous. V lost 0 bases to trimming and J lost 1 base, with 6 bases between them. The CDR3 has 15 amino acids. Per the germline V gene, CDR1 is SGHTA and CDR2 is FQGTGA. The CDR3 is CASSLTPENTGELFF. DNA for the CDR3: TGTGCCAGCAGCTTAACCCCAGAGAACACCGGGGAGCTGTTTTTT.

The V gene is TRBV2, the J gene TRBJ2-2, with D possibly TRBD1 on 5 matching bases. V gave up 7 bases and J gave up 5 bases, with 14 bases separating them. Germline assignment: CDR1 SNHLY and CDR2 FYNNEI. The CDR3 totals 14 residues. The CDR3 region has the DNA TGTGCCAGCACCCAGGGTGGATGGACCGGGGAGCTGTTTTTT. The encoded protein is CASTQGGWTGELFF. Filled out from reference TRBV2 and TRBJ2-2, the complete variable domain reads EPEVTQTPSHQVTQMGQEVILRCVPISNHLYFYWYRQILGQKVEFLVSFYNNEISEKSEIFDDQFSVERPDGSNFTLKIRSTKLEDSAMYFCASTQGGWTGELFFGEGSRLTVL.

This CDR3 reads CSVEIGRDEQYF. The CDR3 nucleotides read TGCAGCGTTGAGATAGGCCGAGACGAGCAGTACTTC. The J gene is TRBJ2-7, the V gene TRBV29-1, with unresolved D. The germline gives CDR1 SQVTM, CDR2 ANQGSEA. Trimming shortened V by 3 bases and J by 5 bases, and 11 bases separated the two germline ends. The CDR3 contains 12 residues.

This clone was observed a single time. In DNA, the CDR3 is TGTGCCAGCAGCTTCGGGATCGTTAACACCGGGGAGCTGTTTTTT. As protein: CASSFGIVNTGELFF. The chain uses TRBV7-9 and TRBJ2-2, with D tentatively TRBD2 (5 bases). The germline V gene encodes CDR1 SEHNR and CDR2 FQNEAQ (reference sequence). The length of the CDR3 is 15 residues. V was cut by 3 bases and J by 2 bases, with 10 bases left in between.

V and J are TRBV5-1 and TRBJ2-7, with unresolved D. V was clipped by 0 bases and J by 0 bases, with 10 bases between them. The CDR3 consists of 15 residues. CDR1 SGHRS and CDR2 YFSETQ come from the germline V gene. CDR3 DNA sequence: TGCGCCAGCAGCTTGGAGAGCATTATCTCCTACGAGCAGTACTTC. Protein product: CASSLESIISYEQYF.